This T cell receptor beta chain was obtained from a study of T cell responses to AZD1222 COVID-19 vaccine. Study-wide points: Two AZD1222 administrations were followed by greater Spike-specific TCR breadth and depth. The donors showed a predominance of white British ancestry and of females, with possible underestimation of clonal diversity. Vaccine-associated CD4 TCRs ranged over spike, dominating at 160-218 and 743-854.

This clone was seen a few times. Its antigen is not identified. V lost 3 bases to trimming and J lost 0 bases, with 13 bases between them. The germline V gene has CDR1 SGHDT and CDR2 YYEEEE. This CDR3 has 17 amino acids. The assay was immunoSEQ multiplex PCR, and TCRdb's table has in-frame clones only and misses some. Counted here are roughly 120,000 clones, around 90% occurring once; the ten biggest clones make up 7% to 9%. The source is an adult in good health. The source was peripheral blood, collected on day 0 of AZD1222 vaccination. The V and J genes are TRBV5-6 and TRBJ1-6; D is unresolved. The DNA for the CDR3 is TGTGCCAGCAGCTCGGTTCGCTTGAGCTCCTATAATTCACCCCTCCACTTT. Its translation is CASSSVRLSSYNSPLHF.